A single sample is the source of the 3 T cell receptor beta chains below, sequenced in a study of T cell responses to AZD1222 COVID-19 vaccine. Repertoires were generated with immunoSEQ multiplex PCR, while TCRdb's copy carries only in-frame clones and drops some. The sample includes roughly 55,000 clones, 89% of them seen just once. Here the sequenced sample was peripheral blood, taken on day 0 of AZD1222 vaccination. The receptor set was obtained from an adult in good health.

The chain is built from TRBV5-4 and TRBJ1-6; 10 bases are shared with TRBD1. The CDR3 has 15 amino acids. Germline assignment: CDR1 SGHNT and CDR2 YYREEE (reference sequence). V was pared by 4 bases and J by 9 bases, with 7 bases of the junction left unmatched. The CDR3 spells CASSPRTGGGSPLHF. The CDR3 DNA follows: TGTGCCAGCAGCCCGCGGACAGGGGGAGGTTCACCCCTCCACTTT.

The chain couples TRBV10-3 to TRBJ1-2, with a possible D match to TRBD1 (5 bases). The CDR3 has 14 residues. V gave up 4 bases and J gave up 4 bases, with 13 bases separating them. Germline CDR1 and CDR2: ENHRY and SYGVKD. The CDR3 DNA reads as TGTGCCATCAGTGCGGCAGGGACGGGCTATGGCTACACCTTC. This translates into CAISAAGTGYGYTF.

This chain connects TRBV2 to TRBJ2-7; D may be TRBD2 (6 bases). The CDR3 spans 12 residues. Germline loops: CDR1 SNHLY, CDR2 FYNNEI. V lost 6 bases to trimming and J lost 1 base, with 7 bases between them. The CDR3 reads CASSRGSYEQYF. DNA for the CDR3: TGTGCCAGCAGCCGGGGGTCCTACGAGCAGTACTTC.